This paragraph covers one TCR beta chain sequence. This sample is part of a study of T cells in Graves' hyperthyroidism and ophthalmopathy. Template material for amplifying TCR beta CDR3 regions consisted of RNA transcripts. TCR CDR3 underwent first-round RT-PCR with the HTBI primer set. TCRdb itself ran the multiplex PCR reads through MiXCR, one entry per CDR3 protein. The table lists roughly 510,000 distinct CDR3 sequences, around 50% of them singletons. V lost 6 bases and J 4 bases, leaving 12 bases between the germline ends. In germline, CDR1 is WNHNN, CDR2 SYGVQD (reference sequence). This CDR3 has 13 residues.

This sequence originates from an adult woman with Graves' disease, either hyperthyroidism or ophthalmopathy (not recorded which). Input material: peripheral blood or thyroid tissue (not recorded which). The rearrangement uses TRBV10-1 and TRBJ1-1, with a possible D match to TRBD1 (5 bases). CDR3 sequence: CASSPYGGTEAFF. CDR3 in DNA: TGCGCCAGCAGCCCCTACGGGGGCACTGAAGCTTTCTTT.